The clone carrying this T cell receptor beta chain was observed at least ten times. The record originates from a study of blood T cells in healthy people across ages. Sample-barcoded 5' priming and a J-beta primer mix drove a second PCR of roughly 7 to 11 cycles. TCRdb independently ran MiXCR on the 5' RACE reads; one entry per CDR3 protein. Of about 840,000 distinct CDR3 sequences in the sample, around 29% were seen once. The same data also went into a second study, on T cells of mothers and their children.

Sequenced sample: blood. This TCR derives from a woman in her thirties or forties in good health.

CDR3 amino acids: CASSYSSFSPNYGYTF. CDR3 nucleotides: TGTGCCAGCAGTTACTCGAGCTTCAGTCCTAACTATGGCTACACCTTC. The chain joins TRBV6-5 to TRBJ1-2; D ambiguous. Trimming removed 0 bases from V and 0 bases from J, with 11 bases in between. This CDR3 region has 16 residues. The V gene's germline CDR1 is MNHEY and CDR2 SVGAGI.